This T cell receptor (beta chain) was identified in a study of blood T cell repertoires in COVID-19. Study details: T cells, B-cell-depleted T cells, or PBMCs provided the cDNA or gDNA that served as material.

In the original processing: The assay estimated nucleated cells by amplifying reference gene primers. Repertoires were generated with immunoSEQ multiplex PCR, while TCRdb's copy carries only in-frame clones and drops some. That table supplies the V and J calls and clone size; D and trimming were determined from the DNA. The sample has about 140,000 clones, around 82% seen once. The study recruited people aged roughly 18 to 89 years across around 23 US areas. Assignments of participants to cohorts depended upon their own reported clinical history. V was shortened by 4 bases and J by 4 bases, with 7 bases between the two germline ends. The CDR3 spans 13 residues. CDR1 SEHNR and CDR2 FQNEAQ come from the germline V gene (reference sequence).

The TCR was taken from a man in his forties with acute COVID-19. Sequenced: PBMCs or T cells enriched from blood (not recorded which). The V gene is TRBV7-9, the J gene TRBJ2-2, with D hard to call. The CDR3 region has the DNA TGTGCCAGCAGCTACAGTCTCACCGGGGAGCTGTTTTTT. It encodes CASSYSLTGELFF.